These 30 T cell receptor beta chains were all obtained from the same sample, sequenced in a study of blood T cells in healthy people across ages. A sample-barcoded 5' primer and a J-beta primer mix were used in a second PCR of roughly 7 to 11 cycles. In TCRdb, the 5' RACE reads were re-called with MiXCR into one record per CDR3 protein. The sample contains roughly 1.7 million distinct CDR3 sequences, about 35% of which appear only once. The specimen was blood. The receptors were sampled from a woman in her twenties or thirties in good health.

The chain couples TRBV6-2 or TRBV6-3 to TRBJ1-5; 7 nucleotides line up with TRBD1. This CDR3 is built from 17 residues. Germline V gene lookup returns CDR1 MNHEY and CDR2 SVGEGT. V lost 6 bases, J lost 4 bases, and 15 bases stayed unmatched. CDR3 protein: CASRSVSGTVLNQPQHF. The DNA for the CDR3 is TGTGCCAGCAGGTCTGTCTCCGGGACAGTGTTAAATCAGCCCCAGCATTTT.

With regard to this clonotype: Compared with germline, one end of the junction differs, possibly owing to a read error. This rearrangement joins TRBV10-3 to TRBJ2-5; D uncertain. Germline assignment: CDR1 ENHRY and CDR2 SYGVKD. The CDR3 is 12 residues long. In DNA form, the CDR3 reads TGTGCCACCAGTCTGTATGGGGATGAGCAGTACTTC. Amino acids: CATSLYGDEQYF.

There are many counts of this clonotype. The rearrangement joins TRBV5-1 to TRBJ2-7, with D hard to call. V dropped 0 bases and J dropped 3 bases, with 7 bases sitting between them. CDR3 length equals 13 residues. The germline V gene encodes CDR1 SGHRS and CDR2 YFSETQ. The DNA for the CDR3 is TGCGCCAGCAGCTTGGGCACACTCTACGAGCAGTACTTC. This translates into CASSLGTLYEQYF.

The chain uses TRBV20-1 and TRBJ2-7; D is possibly TRBD1 or TRBD2 (6 bases each). TRBJ2-5 matches the DNA end more closely, so the J call is doubtful. The CDR3 loop spans 14 amino acids. Germline-derived CDR1 and CDR2 are DFQATT and SNEGSKA (reference sequence). The CDR3 sequence: CSAPEGGPGGTQYF. DNA of the CDR3: TGCAGTGCCCCGGAAGGGGGGCCCGGGGGGACCCAGTACTTC.

The V call is TRBV20-1, the J call TRBJ2-3, with a weak D call TRBD2 (6 bases). Germline V lookup: CDR1 DFQATT, CDR2 SNEGSKA (reference sequence). V lost 2 bases, J lost 5 bases, and 20 bases lay in between. CDR3 length: 16 amino acids. CDR3 sequence: CSARNPSIGSRDTQYF. Written as DNA, the CDR3 is TGCAGTGCTAGAAACCCGAGTATCGGGAGTAGAGATACGCAGTATTTT.

This rearrangement joins TRBV4-1 to TRBJ1-2; D call uncertain. V gave up 1 base and J gave up 3 bases, with 9 bases separating them. CDR1 and CDR2 (germline): MGHRA, YSYEKL. The length of the CDR3 is 14 residues. The CDR3 nucleotides read TGCGCCAGCAGCCAAGCCGGGTTTTACTATGGCTACACCTTC. This sequence encodes CASSQAGFYYGYTF.

This clonotype was counted only a few times. The V gene is TRBV3-1, the J gene TRBJ1-6; D gene ambiguous. Per germline, CDR1 LGHDT and CDR2 YNNKEL (reference sequence). Deletions cut 1 base from V and 6 bases from J, with 7 bases between. CDR3 length: 14 residues. The CDR3 spells CASSQAHRNSPLHF. The CDR3 DNA is TGTGCCAGCAGCCAAGCCCATCGTAATTCACCCCTCCACTTT. Full variable domain (missing parts from reference TRBV3-1 and TRBJ1-6): DTAVSQTPKYLVTQMGNDKSIKCEQNLGHDTMYWYKQDSKKFLKIMFSYNNKELIINETVPNRFSPKSPDKAHLNLHINSLELGDSAVYFCASSQAHRNSPLHFGNGTRLTVT.

In this sample, this clonotype turned up many times. This chain joins TRBV27 and TRBJ2-7; D might be TRBD1 (6 bases). Looked up from germline, CDR1 is MNHEY and CDR2 is SMNVEV (reference sequence). The CDR3 loop spans 12 amino acids. V lost 8 bases and J lost 6, with 14 bases in between. The CDR3 is CASGLLGGEQYF. In DNA form, the CDR3 reads TGTGCCAGCGGCTTGTTAGGGGGCGAGCAGTACTTC.

With regard to this clonotype: A much larger clone sits a single nucleotide away, making a read error possible. J is TRBJ2-5 and V is TRBV7-9; D is unclear. Trimming cost V 5 bases and J 11 bases, with 24 bases left between them. The CDR3 length is 15 residues. The V gene's germline CDR1 is SEHNR and CDR2 FQNEAQ (reference sequence). The CDR3 region has the DNA TGTGCCAGCAGCCCCCAGCCGCAGTCGGGCAATGAGCAGTACTTC. Its protein product is CASSPQPQSGNEQYF.

This clonotype was seen more than once but under ten times. One end of the junction varies from germline; a read error may be responsible. This chain connects TRBV20-1 to TRBJ2-3; 8 positions agree with TRBD2. Germline assignment: CDR1 DFQATT and CDR2 SNEGSKA (reference sequence). The CDR3 sequence is 14 residues long. This CDR3 reads CSALRGGRTDAQYF. The CDR3 DNA sequence: TGCAGTGCTCTCCGCGGGGGGCGCACAGATGCGCAGTATTTT.

As DNA, the CDR3 is TGTGCCAGCACCATGGGGACAGGGGGGTACGAGCAGTACTTC. It codes for CASTMGTGGYEQYF. V gene TRBV27 combines with J gene TRBJ2-7; 11 bases align to TRBD1. The germline V gene encodes CDR1 MNHEY and CDR2 SMNVEV (reference sequence). The V and J ends lost 7 bases and 4 bases, in that order; junction bases with no gene match: 6. The CDR3 length is 14 residues.

This chain uses TRBV5-1 with TRBJ2-5; 9 bases map to TRBD1. The trim removed 4 bases at V and 5 bases at J, leaving 12 bases unmatched. This CDR3 has 16 amino acids. CDR1 is SGHRS, CDR2 YFSETQ, per germline. The CDR3 loop reads CASSQRHLTGGETQYF. The CDR3 coding sequence is TGCGCCAGCAGCCAACGACACCTGACAGGGGGGGAGACCCAGTACTTC.

This chain links TRBV5-1 with TRBJ1-4; D uncertain. Deletions cut 7 bases from V and 6 bases from J, with 16 bases between. This CDR3 has 14 residues. Germline assignment: CDR1 SGHRS and CDR2 YFSETQ. The CDR3 protein is CASSQAGMDEKLFF. CDR3 in DNA: TGCGCCAGCTCGCAAGCGGGGATGGATGAAAAACTGTTTTTT.

This rearrangement joins TRBV2 to TRBJ1-2; possibly TRBD1 for D (5 bases). V lost 3 bases and J lost 2, with 10 bases in between. There are 14 residues in the CDR3. Germline V gives CDR1 SNHLY, CDR2 FYNNEI. The CDR3 reads CASSEGRANYGYTF. In nucleotides, the CDR3 is TGTGCCAGCAGTGAGGGCAGGGCCAACTATGGCTACACCTTC. The full variable domain, its missing parts supplied by reference TRBV2 and TRBJ1-2, is EPEVTQTPSHQVTQMGQEVILRCVPISNHLYFYWYRQILGQKVEFLVSFYNNEISEKSEIFDDQFSVERPDGSNFTLKIRSTKLEDSAMYFCASSEGRANYGYTFGSGTRLTVV.

The chain links TRBV4-1 to TRBJ2-7, with TRBD1 identical over 7 bases. J was trimmed by 4 bases and V by 5 bases; bases with no gene match: 8. CDR3 length: 14 amino acids. The germline CDR1 and CDR2 sequences are MGHRA and YSYEKL. DNA for the CDR3: TGCGCCAGCAGCGTCCGACAGGGTTGGTACGAGCAGTACTTC. Protein sequence: CASSVRQGWYEQYF.

The chain uses TRBV5-1 and TRBJ1-2; D is perhaps TRBD1 (5 bases). Trimming stripped 0 bases from V and 9 bases from J, with 18 bases between. Germline CDR1 and CDR2: SGHRS and YFSETQ. The CDR3 totals 15 residues. The CDR3 sequence: CASSLEGWGTTSYTF. CDR3 nucleotide sequence: TGCGCCAGCAGCTTGGAGGGGTGGGGAACTACTAGCTACACCTTC.

V is TRBV28 and J is TRBJ2-1; TRBD2 matches 7 bases. Trimming cost V 4 bases and J 6 bases; bases outside gene matches: 18. The V gene's germline CDR1 is MDHEN and CDR2 SYDVKM. The CDR3 consists of 18 residues. In DNA form, the CDR3 reads TGTGCCAGCAGTTCCCAAGAGTTTAGCGCGCCGGGGGGCAATGAGCAGTTCTTC. Protein: CASSSQEFSAPGGNEQFF. Combining the CDR3 with reference TRBV28 and TRBJ2-1 gives the whole variable domain DVKVTQSSRYLVKRTGEKVFLECVQDMDHENMFWYRQDPGLGLRLIYFSYDVKMKEKGDIPEGYSVSREKKERFSLILESASTNQTSMYLCASSSQEFSAPGGNEQFFGPGTRLTVL.

V gene TRBV6-2 or TRBV6-3 combines with J gene TRBJ2-7; a possible D gene is TRBD1 (6 bases). V was clipped by 4 bases and J by 1 base, with 14 bases between them. Germline assignment: CDR1 MNHEY and CDR2 SVGEGT. The CDR3 totals 15 residues. CDR3 nucleotide sequence: TGTGCCAGCAGTTCTAACCAGGGGATATCCTACGAGCAGTACTTC. It yields the protein CASSSNQGISYEQYF.

This clonotype has a handful of counts. The gene calls are TRBV7-9 and TRBJ2-1, with TRBD2 matching 12 bases. Germline CDR1 SEHNR, CDR2 FQNEAQ (reference sequence). V lost 5 bases, J lost 5 bases, and 7 bases stayed unmatched. The CDR3 sequence is 16 residues long. The CDR3 loop reads CASSRIGLAGNNEQFF. DNA of the CDR3: TGTGCCAGCAGCCGAATTGGACTAGCGGGGAACAATGAGCAGTTCTTC. Looking up the rest from reference TRBV7-9 and TRBJ2-1 gives the full variable domain: DTGVSQNPRHKITKRGQNVTFRCDPISEHNRLYWYRQTLGQGPEFLTYFQNEAQLEKSRLLSDRFSAERPKGSFSTLEIQRTEQGDSAMYLCASSRIGLAGNNEQFFGPGTRLTVL.

In its sample, this clonotype was seen a few times. The rearrangement links TRBV12-3 or TRBV12-4 to TRBJ1-6; D not resolved. The V end was cut by 6 bases, the J end by 8 bases, with 14 bases between. The CDR3 runs to 14 residues. DNA of the CDR3: TGTGCCAGCAGCTGGACCCCGAGGGATTCACCCCTCCACTTT. This codes for CASSWTPRDSPLHF.

This rearrangement joins TRBV7-8 to TRBJ2-1; 7 positions agree with TRBD1. This CDR3 is 17 amino acids long. V shed 3 bases and J 9 bases; nucleotides not matched to a gene: 17. Germline V gene sequence: CDR1 SGHVS, CDR2 FQNEAQ. In DNA, the CDR3 is TGTGCCAGCAGCTTCGGCCGCAGGGGGTTTAGAGGAAGTGAGCAGTTCTTC. It codes for CASSFGRRGFRGSEQFF.

The chain has TRBV6-1 and TRBJ2-7; weak D call: TRBD1 (7 bases). Germline loops: CDR1 MNHNS, CDR2 SASEGT. V was cut by 0 bases and J by 2 bases, with 23 bases left in between. This CDR3 comprises 19 residues. The CDR3 here is CASSEALRRGENLPYEQYF. The CDR3 nucleotides read TGTGCCAGCAGTGAAGCGCTTCGCAGGGGGGAGAATTTACCCTACGAGCAGTACTTC.

The chain combines TRBV19 with TRBJ1-6; D not certain. Per the germline V gene, CDR1 is LNHDA and CDR2 is SQIVND (reference sequence). The CDR3 runs to 13 residues. Trimming removed 3 bases from V and 7 bases from J, with 7 bases in between. This CDR3 is CASSMSANSPLHF. DNA for the CDR3: TGTGCCAGTAGTATGTCAGCAAATTCACCCCTCCACTTT. Filled out from reference TRBV19 and TRBJ1-6, the complete variable domain reads DGGITQSPKYLFRKEGQNVTLSCEQNLNHDAMYWYRQDPGQGLRLIYYSQIVNDFQKGDIAEGYSVSREKKESFPLTVTSAQKNPTAFYLCASSMSANSPLHFGNGTRLTVT.

This sequence joins TRBV29-1 and TRBJ1-5; weak D call: TRBD1 (5 bases). Germline lookup yields CDR1 SQVTM and CDR2 ANQGSEA. V was clipped by 1 base and J by 6 bases, with 10 bases between them. This CDR3 has 13 residues. In DNA, the CDR3 is TGCAGCGTTGAAGGGGGGGTGGGTCAGCCCCAGCATTTT. Its translation: CSVEGGVGQPQHF.

About this clonotype itself: The junction differs from germline at one of its ends, possibly a read error. The CDR3, as DNA: TGTACCAGCAGTCGAGAAGGAGGTAGCAGGAGCGGGGAGACCCAGTACTTC. Its protein product is CTSSREGGSRSGETQYF. J is TRBJ2-5 and V is TRBV3-1, with D possibly being TRBD2 (6 bases). Germline V gene lookup returns CDR1 LGHDT and CDR2 YNNKEL (reference sequence). This CDR3 spans 17 amino acids.

The chain recombines TRBV20-1 with TRBJ1-1; 8 bases match TRBD1. Germline CDR1 reads DFQATT; CDR2 reads SNEGSKA (reference sequence). V dropped 2 bases and J dropped 7; count of bases not matched to a gene: 3. This CDR3 has 12 residues. CDR3 protein: CSARTGGLEAFF. In nucleotides, the CDR3 is TGCAGTGCTAGAACAGGGGGTCTTGAAGCTTTCTTT.

The chain recombines TRBV21-1 with TRBJ2-4; the table calls TRBD1, which could not be checked here. TRBV21-1 is assigned pseudogene status. The CDR3 runs 12 residues. The CDR3 sequence: CASLIRDGEQYF. In nucleotides, the CDR3 is TGTGCCAGCCTTATACGGGACGGAGAGCAGTACTTC.

The V call is TRBV24-1, the J call TRBJ1-5, with D uncertain. The CDR3 consists of 12 residues. Germline V gene data show CDR1 as KGHDR and CDR2 as SFDVKD. Trimming left V 4 bases short and J 7 bases short, with 7 bases between. The CDR3 loop is CATSEGGQPQHF. The CDR3 coding sequence is TGTGCCACCAGTGAGGGAGGCCAGCCCCAGCATTTT.

There are a few counts of this clonotype. Written as DNA, the CDR3 is TGTGCCAGCAACTCCGGGGGCGAGGGGGAGACCCAGTACTTC. This sequence encodes CASNSGGEGETQYF. The V gene is TRBV11-2, the J gene TRBJ2-5; D may be TRBD1 or TRBD2 (6 bases each). There are 14 residues in the CDR3. V lost 7 bases, J lost 5 bases, and 17 bases lay in between. The germline CDR1 and CDR2 sequences are SGHAT and FQNNGV. Based on the CDR3 plus reference TRBV11-2 and TRBJ2-5, the full variable domain is EAGVAQSPRYKIIEKRQSVAFWCNPISGHATLYWYQQILGQGPKLLIQFQNNGVVDDSQLPKDRFSAERLKGVDSTLKIQPAKLEDSAVYLCASNSGGEGETQYFGPGTRLLVL.

The V call is TRBV7-9, the J call TRBJ2-1, with D possibly being TRBD2 (5 bases). Germline CDR1 is SEHNR and CDR2 is FQNEAQ (reference sequence). V lost 5 bases and J 4 bases, leaving 21 bases between the germline ends. This CDR3 is built from 17 residues. CDR3 coding DNA: TGTGCCAGCAGCCCCCCCGAGGGTCCGGGGTCATACAATGAGCAGTTCTTC. The encoded protein is CASSPPEGPGSYNEQFF.